This T cell receptor beta chain was recovered during a study of blood T cells in healthy people across ages. CDR3 length equals 15 residues. Trimming cost V 3 bases and J 0 bases; bases outside gene matches: 1. The V gene's germline CDR1 is SGHRS and CDR2 YFSETQ. Primers used in a second PCR of about 7 to 11 cycles were a sample-barcoded 5' primer and a J-beta primer mix. Carrying 12 random nucleotides, a template-switch adaptor labeled each individual cDNA molecule. One entry per CDR3 protein results from TCRdb running MiXCR on the 5' RACE reads. The data contain 1 million to 1.2 million distinct CDR3 sequences, more than 30% of them singletons. This clonotype was seen more than once but under ten times.

V usage is TRBV5-1 and J usage is TRBJ2-1, with TRBD2 matching over 9 bases. This TCR derives from a man aged 18 to 30 in good health. The specimen was blood. The CDR3 sequence: CASSWTSDSYNEQFF. The CDR3 DNA sequence: TGCGCCAGCAGCTGGACTAGCGACTCCTACAATGAGCAGTTCTTC.